A single sample is the source of the 9 T cell receptor beta chains below, sequenced in a study of cytomegalovirus exposure and HLA in healthy donors. In the PCR, 60 Vbeta and 13 Jbeta primers were used. Some clones are missing from TCRdb's copy, which holds only in-frame ones; the method was immunoSEQ multiplex PCR. This table has roughly 74,000 clones, about 78% appearing once. Sequenced sample: PBMCs. The receptor set was obtained from a man aged 35 to 55 in good health and CMV-seronegative.

This clone was detected a few times. The chain couples TRBV2 to TRBJ2-7; 8 bases are shared with TRBD2. Germline-derived CDR1 and CDR2 are SNHLY and FYNNEI. The J segment lost 6 bases and the V segment lost 7 bases, leaving 5 bases of the junction unmatched. This CDR3 region has 12 residues. The CDR3 is CASKAGAGEQYF. CDR3 DNA sequence: TGTGCCAGCAAAGCGGGAGCTGGCGAGCAGTACTTC.

This clone was counted once. The rearrangement joins TRBV19 to TRBJ2-1, with 12 bases identical to TRBD2. The CDR3 has 20 residues. After removal of 5 bases from V and 1 base from J, the junction contained 15 bases not matched to a gene. Germline V lookup: CDR1 LNHDA, CDR2 SQIVND (reference sequence). The CDR3 sequence: CASSSPPTSGRGGSYNEQFF. The CDR3 DNA follows: TGTGCCAGTAGTTCCCCGCCGACTAGCGGGAGAGGGGGTTCCTACAATGAGCAGTTCTTC.

This sequence joins TRBV5-4 and TRBJ2-1, with 13 positions matching TRBD2. With 0 bases clipped from V and 6 bases from J, the junction kept 3 bases outside the gene matches. The length of the CDR3 is 16 residues. Germline CDR1 is SGHNT and CDR2 is YYREEE (reference sequence). CDR3 nucleotides: TGTGCCAGCAGCTTGGCGGGGACTAGCGGGATCAATGAGCAGTTCTTC. Its protein is CASSLAGTSGINEQFF.

The chain employs TRBV4-2 and TRBJ1-6; TRBD1 might be the D (5 bases). CDR1 LGHNA and CDR2 YNFKEQ come from the germline V gene. With 2 bases removed from V and 7 bases from J, the gap between germline ends came to 12 bases. The length of the CDR3 is 15 residues. In DNA form, the CDR3 reads TGTGCCAGCAGCCAACTGCGAAGGGGCAATTCACCCCTCCACTTT. It specifies CASSQLRRGNSPLHF.

The rearrangement joins TRBV19 to TRBJ2-1, with 12 nucleotides matching TRBD2. CDR1 is LNHDA, CDR2 SQIVND, per germline (reference sequence). The CDR3 sequence is 21 residues long. Trimming at V came to 2 bases and at J to 7 bases, leaving 21 bases not matched to a gene. The CDR3 sequence is CASSIRWSWTSGKSSRNEQFF. In DNA, the CDR3 is TGTGCCAGTAGTATACGGTGGAGTTGGACTAGCGGGAAAAGCAGTAGGAATGAGCAGTTCTTC.

The chain carries TRBV28 and TRBJ2-1; 9 positions agree with TRBD2. V lost 5 bases and J lost 7; bases outside the gene matches: 9. The CDR3 has 15 residues. Germline loops: CDR1 MDHEN, CDR2 SYDVKM. In DNA, the CDR3 is TGTGCCAGCAGTGCCGCTAGCGGGATACGGAATGAGCAGTTCTTC. Its protein is CASSAASGIRNEQFF.

This chain uses TRBV28 with TRBJ1-5; no reliable D call. CDR3 length: 13 residues. V was shortened by 7 bases and J by 6 bases, with 13 bases between the two germline ends. Germline CDR1 reads MDHEN; CDR2 reads SYDVKM. The CDR3 bases are TGTGCCAGCACTTACGGGTCGAGTCAGCCCCAGCATTTT. Its translation is CASTYGSSQPQHF.

About this clone: Other DNA variants within this sample encode the same CDR3. The chain combines TRBV4-1 with TRBJ2-1, with 8 bases matching TRBD2. CDR1 and CDR2 from the germline V gene are MGHRA and YSYEKL. V trimming: 4 bases; J trimming: 5 bases; junction bases outside the gene matches: 7. This CDR3 has 15 amino acids. The CDR3 region is CASSRAGGPDNEQFF. The DNA for the CDR3 is TGCGCCAGCAGCCGCGCGGGAGGACCTGACAATGAGCAGTTCTTC.

V is TRBV7-2 and J is TRBJ2-7; tentatively, D is TRBD1 (6 bases). V shed 2 bases and J shed 3 bases, with 14 bases lying between them. The CDR3 contains 15 residues. Per germline, CDR1 SGHTA and CDR2 FQGNSA. In nucleotides, the CDR3 is TGTGCCAGCAGCTTAATCTTGGGGGCGGGCTACGAGCAGTACTTC. It translates to CASSLILGAGYEQYF.